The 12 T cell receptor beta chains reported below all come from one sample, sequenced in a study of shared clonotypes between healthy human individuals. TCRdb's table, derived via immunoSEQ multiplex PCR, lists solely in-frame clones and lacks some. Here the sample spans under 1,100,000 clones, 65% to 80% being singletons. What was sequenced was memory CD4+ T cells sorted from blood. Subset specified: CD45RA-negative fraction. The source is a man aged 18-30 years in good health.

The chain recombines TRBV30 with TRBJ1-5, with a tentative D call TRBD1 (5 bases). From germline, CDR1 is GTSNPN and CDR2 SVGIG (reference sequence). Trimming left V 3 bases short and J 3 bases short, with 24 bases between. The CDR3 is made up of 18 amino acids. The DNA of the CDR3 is TGTGCCTGGAGCATAGACAGAGACCGTCTCCTCCTCAATCAGCCCCAGCATTTT. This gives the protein CAWSIDRDRLLLNQPQHF.

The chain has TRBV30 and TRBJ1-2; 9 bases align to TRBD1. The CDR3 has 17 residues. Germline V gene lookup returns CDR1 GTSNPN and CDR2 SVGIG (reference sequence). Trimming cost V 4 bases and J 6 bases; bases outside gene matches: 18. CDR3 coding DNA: TGTGCCTGGATCCCTGTGTGGGGACAGGGATCTAAGGATGGCTACACCTTC. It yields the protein CAWIPVWGQGSKDGYTF.

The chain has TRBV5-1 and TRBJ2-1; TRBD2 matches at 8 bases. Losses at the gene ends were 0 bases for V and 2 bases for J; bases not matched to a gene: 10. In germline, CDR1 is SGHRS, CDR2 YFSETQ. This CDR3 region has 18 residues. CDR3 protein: CASSLDSSGMTTYNEQFF. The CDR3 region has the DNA TGCGCCAGCAGCTTGGATAGTAGCGGGATGACTACCTACAATGAGCAGTTCTTC.

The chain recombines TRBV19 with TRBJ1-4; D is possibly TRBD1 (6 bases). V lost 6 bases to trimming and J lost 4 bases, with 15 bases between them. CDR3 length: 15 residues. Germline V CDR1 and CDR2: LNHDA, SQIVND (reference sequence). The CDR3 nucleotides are TGTGCCAGTAGAACTACAGGGACCCTTAATGAAAAACTGTTTTTT. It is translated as CASRTTGTLNEKLFF.

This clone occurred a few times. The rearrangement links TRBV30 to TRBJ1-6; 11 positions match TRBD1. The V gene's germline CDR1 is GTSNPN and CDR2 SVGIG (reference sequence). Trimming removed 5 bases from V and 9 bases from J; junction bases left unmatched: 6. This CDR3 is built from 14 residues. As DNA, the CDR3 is TGTGCCTGGGATCCGGGACAGGGGGTTTCACCCCTCCACTTT. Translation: CAWDPGQGVSPLHF.

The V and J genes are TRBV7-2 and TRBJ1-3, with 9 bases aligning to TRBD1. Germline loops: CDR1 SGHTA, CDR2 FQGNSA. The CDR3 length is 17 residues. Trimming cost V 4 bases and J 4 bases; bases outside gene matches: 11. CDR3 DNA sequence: TGTGCCAGCAGCTACACAGGGGGCTCTCTCTCCGGAAACACCATATATTTT. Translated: CASSYTGGSLSGNTIYF.

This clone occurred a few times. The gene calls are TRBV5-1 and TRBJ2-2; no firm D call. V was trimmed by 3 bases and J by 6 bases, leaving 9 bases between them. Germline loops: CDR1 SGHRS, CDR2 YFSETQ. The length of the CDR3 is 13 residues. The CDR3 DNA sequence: TGCGCCAGCAGCTCCTCTATAGCCGGGGAGCTGTTTTTT. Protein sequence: CASSSSIAGELFF.

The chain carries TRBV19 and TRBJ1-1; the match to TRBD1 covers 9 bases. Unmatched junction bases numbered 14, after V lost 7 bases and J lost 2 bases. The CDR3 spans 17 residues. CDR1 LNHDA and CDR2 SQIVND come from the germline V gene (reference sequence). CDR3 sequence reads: CASTPNRDRDINTEAFF. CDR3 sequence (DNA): TGTGCCAGTACCCCAAACCGGGACAGGGACATTAACACTGAAGCTTTCTTT.

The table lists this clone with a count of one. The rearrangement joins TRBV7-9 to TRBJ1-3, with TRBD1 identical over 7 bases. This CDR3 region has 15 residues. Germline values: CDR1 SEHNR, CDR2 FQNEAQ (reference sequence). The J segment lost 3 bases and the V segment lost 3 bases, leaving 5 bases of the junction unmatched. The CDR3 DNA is TGTGCCAGCAGCTTCGGCGACAGGGTTGGAAACACCATATATTTT. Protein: CASSFGDRVGNTIYF. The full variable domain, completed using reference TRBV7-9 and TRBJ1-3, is DTGVSQNPRHKITKRGQNVTFRCDPISEHNRLYWYRQTLGQGPEFLTYFQNEAQLEKSRLLSDRFSAERPKGSFSTLEIQRTEQGDSAMYLCASSFGDRVGNTIYFGEGSWLTVV.

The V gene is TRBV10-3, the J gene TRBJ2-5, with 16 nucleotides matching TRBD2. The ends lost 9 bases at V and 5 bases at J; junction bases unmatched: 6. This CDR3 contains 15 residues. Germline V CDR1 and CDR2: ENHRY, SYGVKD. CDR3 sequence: CAIPGLAGGPETQYF. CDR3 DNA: TGTGCCATACCGGGACTAGCGGGAGGGCCGGAGACCCAGTACTTC.

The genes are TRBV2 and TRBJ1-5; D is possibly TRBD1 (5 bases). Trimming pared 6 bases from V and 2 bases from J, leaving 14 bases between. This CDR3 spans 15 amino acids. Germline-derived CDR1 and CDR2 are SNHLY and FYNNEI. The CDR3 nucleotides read TGTGCCAGCAGCCTTACAGGTCTTGGCAATCAGCCCCAGCATTTT. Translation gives CASSLTGLGNQPQHF.

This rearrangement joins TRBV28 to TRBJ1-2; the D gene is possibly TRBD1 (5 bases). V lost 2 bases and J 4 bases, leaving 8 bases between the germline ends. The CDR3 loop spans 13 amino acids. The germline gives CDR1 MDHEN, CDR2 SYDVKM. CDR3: CASSLGDGYGYTF. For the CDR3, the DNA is TGTGCCAGCAGTTTAGGGGACGGCTATGGCTACACCTTC.